The 18 T cell receptor beta chains presented below share a single source sample, sequenced in a study of cytomegalovirus exposure and HLA in healthy donors. Use of 60 Vbeta and 13 Jbeta primers characterized the PCR. Clones were read by immunoSEQ multiplex PCR, and TCRdb kept only the in-frame ones, dropping some. The data show about 160,000 clones, with about 81% seen just once and 1.5% to 2% held by the top ten. Sequenced: PBMCs. The receptors shown here come from a woman between 18 and 29 years old in good health and CMV-seronegative.

The chain couples TRBV9 to TRBJ2-3, with D possibly matching TRBD2 (6 bases). The CDR3 loop spans 16 amino acids. Germline CDR1 is SGDLS and CDR2 is YYNGEE. Trimming removed 0 bases at V and 2 bases at J, with 13 bases between. CDR3 DNA: TGTGCCAGCAGCGTAGCCGGGAGTCGTATCACAGATACGCAGTATTTT. Protein sequence: CASSVAGSRITDTQYF. The whole variable domain, remainder taken from reference TRBV9 and TRBJ2-3, is DSGVTQTPKHLITATGQRVTLRCSPRSGDLSVYWYQQSLDQGLQFLIQYYNGEERAKGNILERFSAQQFPDLHSELNLSSLELGDSALYFCASSVAGSRITDTQYFGPGTRLTVL.

The chain combines TRBV19 with TRBJ2-3; 13 bases match TRBD2. The CDR3 loop spans 18 amino acids. Germline V gene sequence: CDR1 LNHDA, CDR2 SQIVND (reference sequence). The trim removed 5 bases at V and 2 bases at J, leaving 10 bases unmatched. The CDR3, as DNA: TGTGCCAGTAGTGCGGGACTAGCGGGGCATCCCTACACAGATACGCAGTATTTT. Residues: CASSAGLAGHPYTDTQYF.

The chain is built from TRBV6-4 and TRBJ2-3, with a possible D match to TRBD2 (6 bases). Germline V CDR1 and CDR2: MRHNA, SNTAGT. The CDR3 runs 13 residues. V was trimmed by 6 bases and J by 6 bases, leaving 13 bases between them. The CDR3 here is CASRENRGDTQYF. Here the CDR3 DNA reads TGTGCCAGCAGGGAAAATCGGGGGGATACGCAGTATTTT.

This chain uses TRBV19 with TRBJ1-5, with 10 bases that match TRBD1. CDR1 and CDR2 (germline): LNHDA, SQIVND (reference sequence). The CDR3 length is 17 residues. Trimming removed 8 bases from V and 0 bases from J; junction bases left unmatched: 10. CDR3 sequence: CASLNGQGVYSNQPQHF. In DNA form, the CDR3 reads TGTGCCAGTCTTAACGGACAGGGGGTCTATAGCAATCAGCCCCAGCATTTT.

The V call is TRBV4-1, the J call TRBJ2-7; D perhaps matches TRBD2 (6 bases). CDR3 length equals 13 residues. The V end lost 0 bases, the J end lost 3 bases, and 6 bases lay between the germline ends. Germline V gives CDR1 MGHRA, CDR2 YSYEKL. As DNA, the CDR3 is TGCGCCAGCAGCCAAGAGGGGGGCTACGAGCAGTACTTC. Translating it yields CASSQEGGYEQYF.

There are a few counts of this clone. The chain carries TRBV6-5 and TRBJ2-2; D is uncertain. The germline V and J ends were trimmed by 0 bases and 3 bases, with 11 bases remaining between them. From germline, CDR1 is MNHEY and CDR2 SVGAGI. CDR3 length: 16 amino acids. The CDR3: CASSYSTEVYTGELFF. In nucleotides, the CDR3 is TGTGCCAGCAGTTACTCCACAGAAGTTTACACCGGGGAGCTGTTTTTT.

The CDR3 here is CASSVPGQGAIAFF. The DNA for the CDR3 is TGCGCCAGCAGTGTTCCGGGACAGGGGGCGATAGCTTTCTTT. The V call is TRBV10-2, the J call TRBJ1-1, with TRBD1 matching 12 bases. Germline values: CDR1 WSHSY, CDR2 SAAADI. The ends lost 4 bases at V and 10 bases at J; junction bases unmatched: 7. The CDR3 spans 14 residues.

This clone was detected once. This chain links TRBV5-1 with TRBJ2-7, with 11 positions matching TRBD2. J was trimmed by 4 bases and V by 4 bases; bases with no gene match: 10. The CDR3 length is 16 residues. The V gene's germline CDR1 is SGHRS and CDR2 YFSETQ. As DNA, the CDR3 is TGCGCCAGCAGCACCTGGTCTAGCGGGAGGAGGTACGAGCAGTACTTC. Translating gives CASSTWSSGRRYEQYF.

The rearrangement links TRBV7-9 to TRBJ1-1, with D uncertain. Germline CDR1 and CDR2: SEHNR and FQNEAQ (reference sequence). The CDR3 is made up of 13 amino acids. Deletions cut 3 bases from V and 6 bases from J, with 11 bases between. The CDR3 sequence is CASSLLGGSEAFF. The CDR3 coding sequence is TGTGCCAGCAGCTTGTTGGGAGGTTCTGAAGCTTTCTTT.

The chain uses TRBV27 and TRBJ1-1; possibly TRBD1 for D (6 bases). Deletions cut 4 bases from V and 2 bases from J, with 14 bases between. The CDR3 sequence is 15 residues long. Germline assignment: CDR1 MNHEY and CDR2 SMNVEV (reference sequence). The CDR3: CASSWGRGRNTEAFF. The CDR3 DNA is TGTGCCAGCAGTTGGGGGCGGGGGCGAAACACTGAAGCTTTCTTT.

The V gene is TRBV15, the J gene TRBJ2-7, with 12 positions matching TRBD1. The CDR3 runs 16 residues. V lost 1 base and J lost 7; bases outside the gene matches: 8. Looked up from germline, CDR1 is LNHNV and CDR2 is YYDKDF (reference sequence). DNA for the CDR3: TGTGCCACCAGCAGAGGAGGGACAGGGGGCTTTAGTGAGCAGTACTTC. Protein: CATSRGGTGGFSEQYF.

The rearrangement links TRBV27 to TRBJ2-7; D possibly corresponds to TRBD1 (5 bases). The germline V gene has CDR1 MNHEY and CDR2 SMNVEV (reference sequence). V was cut by 6 bases and J by 7 bases, with 19 bases left in between. The CDR3 loop spans 14 amino acids. The CDR3 sequence: CASSSVQEYSEQYF. The CDR3 DNA reads TGTGCCAGCAGCTCGGTACAGGAATATAGTGAGCAGTACTTC.

This chain joins TRBV5-1 and TRBJ2-1, with 8 bases fitting TRBD2. Germline V gene lookup returns CDR1 SGHRS and CDR2 YFSETQ. The V gene end was trimmed by 7 bases and the J gene end by 2 bases; junction bases not matched to a gene: 17. The CDR3 covers 18 residues. Here the CDR3 reads CASGTPAGDPNPYNEQFF. The CDR3 region has the DNA TGCGCCAGCGGTACCCCAGCGGGGGATCCGAACCCCTACAATGAGCAGTTCTTC. The full variable domain, in which reference TRBV5-1 and TRBJ2-1 provide the parts outside the CDR3, is KAGVTQTPRYLIKTRGQQVTLSCSPISGHRSVSWYQQTPGQGLQFLFEYFSETQRNKGNFPGRFSGRQFSNSRSEMNVSTLELGDSALYLCASGTPAGDPNPYNEQFFGPGTRLTVL.

The gene calls are TRBV9 and TRBJ2-2, with 9 nucleotides matching TRBD2. The germline gives CDR1 SGDLS, CDR2 YYNGEE. Unmatched junction bases numbered 6, after V lost 3 bases and J lost 6 bases. The CDR3 is 15 residues long. CDR3 region: CASSASGLASGELFF. Written as DNA, the CDR3 is TGTGCCAGCAGCGCATCGGGACTAGCCTCCGGGGAGCTGTTTTTT.

The chain is built from TRBV4-2 and TRBJ2-6, with 9 bases fitting TRBD1. Germline lookup yields CDR1 LGHNA and CDR2 YNFKEQ. The CDR3 runs 19 residues. After removal of 1 base from V and 0 bases from J, the junction contained 7 bases not matched to a gene. CDR3 amino acids: CASSQALTGGDSGANVLTF. As DNA, the CDR3 is TGTGCCAGCAGCCAAGCCCTGACAGGGGGGGACTCTGGGGCCAACGTCCTGACTTTC.

The chain has TRBV30 and TRBJ1-1; D perhaps matches TRBD1 (6 bases). V was cut by 0 bases and J by 4 bases, with 12 bases left in between. The CDR3 sequence is 14 residues long. Germline V CDR1 and CDR2: GTSNPN, SVGIG (reference sequence). CDR3 DNA: TGTGCCTGGAGTGTACTGGGGGGGCCCACTGAAGCTTTCTTT. It yields the protein CAWSVLGGPTEAFF. Full variable domain (rest looked up from reference TRBV30 and TRBJ1-1): SQTIHQWPATLVQPVGSPLSLECTVEGTSNPNLYWYRQAAGRGLQLLFYSVGIGQISSEVPQNLSASRPQDRQFILSSKKLLLSDSGFYLCAWSVLGGPTEAFFGQGTRLTVV.

This clone has a handful of counts. The chain carries TRBV5-1 and TRBJ2-1; maybe TRBD2 (5 bases). The germline CDR1 and CDR2 sequences are SGHRS and YFSETQ. The CDR3 extends over 16 amino acids. V lost 3 bases to trimming and J lost 5 bases, with 18 bases between them. The CDR3 DNA is TGCGCCAGCAGCTGGGGAACTAGGCTACCTAACAATGAGCAGTTCTTC. It translates to CASSWGTRLPNNEQFF.

This chain uses TRBV30 with TRBJ2-1, with 9 bases fitting TRBD1. The CDR3 spans 14 residues. Germline V gene sequence: CDR1 GTSNPN, CDR2 SVGIG (reference sequence). V trimming: 4 bases; J trimming: 5 bases; junction bases outside the gene matches: 6. DNA for the CDR3: TGTGCCTGGACCCCCGGGACAGGGAACAATGAGCAGTTCTTC. Its translation is CAWTPGTGNNEQFF.